The next 5 T cell receptor beta chains were all read from a single sample in a study of blood T cells in healthy people across ages. Sample-barcoded 5' priming and a J-beta primer mix drove a second PCR of about 6 to 12 cycles. TCRdb passed the 5' RACE reads through MiXCR, listing each CDR3 protein once. The table shows more than 900,000 distinct CDR3 sequences, with approximately 26% occurring only once. A further study also used this sample, focusing on T cells of mothers and their children.

Sequencing used blood. The origin of the receptors is a girl aged 2 to 9 in good health.

The chain carries TRBV20-1 and TRBJ1-6; 7 bases fit TRBD1. Germline V gene data show CDR1 as DFQATT and CDR2 as SNEGSKA (reference sequence). The V gene end was trimmed by 0 bases and the J gene end by 6 bases; junction bases not matched to a gene: 8. The CDR3 has 16 amino acids. The CDR3 DNA is TGCAGTGCTAGAGATTTTCGGGGACAGCCTAATTCACCCCTCCACTTT. Translated: CSARDFRGQPNSPLHF.

DNA of the CDR3: TGTGCCAGCAGCTCGCCGTCGACCAGCGGGAACTTCAAAGTGAGCTCCTACGAGCAGTACTTC. As protein: CASSSPSTSGNFKVSSYEQYF. The rearrangement links TRBV11-2 to TRBJ2-7, with 7 bases fitting TRBD2. This CDR3 has 21 amino acids. Trimming removed 4 bases from V and 0 bases from J; junction bases left unmatched: 24. Germline V lookup: CDR1 SGHAT, CDR2 FQNNGV.

The J gene is TRBJ2-7, the V gene TRBV12-3 or TRBV12-4; 8 bases map to TRBD1. The CDR3 runs to 17 residues. V gave up 3 bases and J gave up 3 bases; unmatched junction bases: 13. CDR3 coding DNA: TGTGCCAGCAGTTTGTCGGCCGGATGGGGACAGGTCTACGAGCAGTACTTC. This codes for CASSLSAGWGQVYEQYF.

The rearrangement joins TRBV7-9 to TRBJ2-3; 10 positions agree with TRBD2. The germline V gene encodes CDR1 SEHNR and CDR2 FQNEAQ (reference sequence). V gave up 0 bases and J gave up 2 bases; unmatched junction bases: 8. CDR3 size: 18 residues. CDR3 sequence (DNA): TGTGCCAGCAGCTTAGCGGGGGTAGCGGGGGGAACCACAGATACGCAGTATTTT. This translates into CASSLAGVAGGTTDTQYF. The whole variable domain, remainder taken from reference TRBV7-9 and TRBJ2-3, is DTGVSQNPRHKITKRGQNVTFRCDPISEHNRLYWYRQTLGQGPEFLTYFQNEAQLEKSRLLSDRFSAERPKGSFSTLEIQRTEQGDSAMYLCASSLAGVAGGTTDTQYFGPGTRLTVL.

This clonotype turned up a few times. The V call is TRBV28, the J call TRBJ1-2, with D possibly TRBD1 on 5 matching bases. V lost 6 bases and J lost 2, with 13 bases in between. CDR3 size: 14 residues. Germline V gene lookup returns CDR1 MDHEN and CDR2 SYDVKM. The CDR3 sequence is CASRTGTVNYGYTF. The CDR3 DNA reads as TGTGCCAGCAGGACCGGGACCGTCAACTATGGCTACACCTTC.